This TCR beta chain originates from a study of regulatory T cells in long-lasting Graves disease. At the level of the study: New Graves' disease cases had less than 3 months of antithyroid drugs.

Trimming took 2 bases from V and 0 from J, leaving 8 bases between them. The CDR3 is 15 amino acids. Germline lookup yields CDR1 MNHEY and CDR2 SVGEGT. Time point of the sample: newly diagnosed GD, antithyroid drugs for less than 3 months. Scientists built the TCR library using RNA that was extracted from PBMCs. Nine milliliters of peripheral blood were drawn into EDTA tubes. This clonotype was detected many times. The TCR beta library used iRepertoire HTBI primers with Arm-PCR amplification of CDR3. Via MiXCR, TCRdb re-called the multiplex PCR reads, giving one row per CDR3 protein. Counted here are under 450,000 distinct CDR3 sequences, 12% occurring once; the ten biggest clones make up approximately 19%. These data are also associated with another study on T cells in Graves' hyperthyroidism and ophthalmopathy. From that paper: The patients, who ranged from 18 to 65 in age, presented with newly diagnosed hyperthyroidism lasting under 2 months.

This clonotype was sampled from a woman between 18 and 30 years old with Graves disease. Sequenced material: peripheral blood mononuclear cells (PBMCs), taken at new diagnosis, from a patient treated with antithyroid drugs. The V and J genes are TRBV6-2 or TRBV6-3 and TRBJ2-1; D is undetermined. The CDR3 DNA follows: TGTGCCAGCAGTTACAGGGATTTCTCCTACAATGAGCAGTTCTTC. Its translation: CASSYRDFSYNEQFF.